This entry describes one T cell receptor beta chain. Its cognate antigen has yet to be identified. No per-base quality is available; no much larger clone lies one base away. Instrument on record: Illumina HiSeq 1500. In-frame beta chains were kept once TCRdb had trimmed the public reads at Q25 with fastp and called clones with MiXCR. All rows with the same CDR3 protein become a single entry with the most common DNA and genes. The sample contains about 150,000 distinct CDR3 sequences, around 20% of them found a single time. The ten largest clones capture roughly 11% of the sample. The data were taken from a study of T cell repertoires in cytomegalovirus infection (dated by TCRdb to between 2018 and 2021). About the investigation overall: The HLA type of each donor mattered for the analysis, because public TCR beta signatures pointed to carriage of CMV infection along with the matching HLA type.

The paper as a whole reports these results and caveats: In the ex vivo response, HLA-C-restricted CMV-specific TCR beta clonotypes were dominant, and in two of eight donors the single most frequent clonotype came from this HLA-C-restricted group. In both this cohort and an independent cohort of 350 to 400 donors, the cumulative frequency of public TCR beta family members distinguished carriers of CMV infection plus the relevant HLA type.

The sequencing input was PBMCs. This receptor was identified in a human donor in good health (CMV status not recorded). Some clones in this sample may be carry-over from other donors' samples.

The CDR3 sequence is CAWSVQGTEAFF. The nucleotide sequence reads as follows: TGTGCCTGGAGTGTACAGGGGACTGAAGCTTTCTTT. The chain is made from TRBV30 and TRBJ1-1, and TRBD1 aligns with 7 junction nucleotides. Trimming takes 0 bases off V and 5 bases off J; junction bases not matched to a gene: 0. From the cysteine up to the phenylalanine, the CDR3 has a length of 12 residues. Only the CDR3 region is kept as DNA, spanning 36 bases read in frame from base 1. CDR1 GTSNPN and CDR2 SVGIG are derived from the germline V gene (reference sequence).